Presented here are 7 T cell receptor beta chains from one specimen sequenced in a study of immune characterization of retroperitoneal liposarcoma. TCRdb called the PCR reads again in MiXCR, with one record for every CDR3 protein. The sample shows more than 10,000 distinct CDR3 sequences, 40% to 50% of them seen only once. The sequenced sample consisted of tumor tissue. Receptors were obtained from a female donor with retroperitoneal liposarcoma.

The chain recombines TRBV6-1 with TRBJ2-1; maybe TRBD1 (6 bases). V was trimmed by 6 bases and J by 10 bases, leaving 22 bases between them. This CDR3 region has 15 residues. Germline CDR1 reads MNHNS; CDR2 reads SASEGT. The CDR3: CASRFTGQYRYEQFF. The CDR3 bases are TGTGCCAGCAGATTCACAGGGCAATATCGCTACGAGCAGTTCTTC.

A few counts support this clonotype. This sequence joins TRBV6-1 and TRBJ2-1, with 13 nucleotides matching TRBD2. CDR3 length: 16 amino acids. V was pared by 7 bases and J by 10 bases, with 13 bases of the junction left unmatched. CDR1 and CDR2 from the germline V gene are MNHNS and SASEGT. The CDR3 loop reads CASIPRGLAGVHEQFF. In DNA, the CDR3 is TGTGCCAGCATCCCGAGAGGACTAGCGGGAGTCCACGAGCAGTTCTTC.

The V and J genes are TRBV10-3 and TRBJ2-7, with D maybe TRBD2 (5 bases). Per germline, CDR1 ENHRY and CDR2 SYGVKD. This CDR3 comprises 13 residues. V dropped 3 bases and J dropped 0 bases, with 6 bases sitting between them. The CDR3 DNA sequence: TGTGCCATCAGTGACGGGAACTCCTACGAGCAGTACTTC. Protein sequence: CAISDGNSYEQYF.

The chain combines TRBV6-1 with TRBJ2-2, with no clear D. The CDR3 spans 12 residues. CDR1 is MNHNS, CDR2 SASEGT, per germline. Trimming stripped 5 bases from V and 6 bases from J, with 7 bases between. The CDR3, as DNA: TGTGCCAGCAGTTATCTAGCCGGGGAGCTGTTTTTT. Translating it yields CASSYLAGELFF.

J is TRBJ2-5 and V is TRBV6-1; the D call may be TRBD1 or TRBD2 (5 bases each). The last part of the DNA fits TRBJ2-7 better; the J call may be wrong. Germline values: CDR1 MNHNS, CDR2 SASEGT. There are 13 residues in the CDR3. The chain's CDR3 is CASSGDLLYEQYF. CDR3 DNA sequence: TGTGCCAGCAGCGGGGACCTACTCTACGAGCAGTACTTC.

The chain combines TRBV6-1 with TRBJ2-1; TRBD2 matches 10 bases. The tail of the sequence fits TRBJ2-7 better, so the J call may be wrong. Germline CDR1 MNHNS, CDR2 SASEGT. This CDR3 contains 15 residues. The CDR3 reads CASSEESGGAYEQYF. The CDR3 DNA reads TGTGCCAGCAGTGAAGAAAGCGGGGGGGCCTACGAGCAGTACTTC.

This clonotype is judged medium-sized. The chain employs TRBV7-3 and TRBJ2-3; no firm D call. The V gene lost 2 bases and the J gene lost 0 bases, with 15 bases spanning the gap. In germline, CDR1 is SGHTA, CDR2 FQGTGA. The CDR3 runs to 17 residues. CDR3 residues: CASSLSPTSASTDTQYF. DNA for the CDR3: TGTGCCAGCAGCTTATCCCCCACCTCTGCTAGCACAGATACGCAGTATTTT.